The 27 T cell receptor beta chains below were found in one sample sequenced in a study of lymphopenia after photon versus proton radiotherapy. Generated by immunoSEQ multiplex PCR, the TCRdb table keeps only in-frame clones and is missing some. Of about 33,000 clones in the sample, 75% to 90% were seen once. The sample in question was peripheral blood, obtained from a patient treated with photon-based radiotherapy. These receptors were collected from a woman in her forties or fifties with pancreatic cancer.

The J gene is TRBJ1-2, the V gene TRBV6-5; D is possibly TRBD1 (5 bases). CDR3 length: 13 amino acids. From germline, CDR1 is MNHEY and CDR2 SVGAGI. The V end lost 5 bases, the J end lost 6 bases, and 13 bases lay between the germline ends. The CDR3, as DNA: TGTGCCAGCAGTACTACGAGGGGCCATGGCTACACCTTC. This codes for CASSTTRGHGYTF.

The rearrangement uses TRBV4-1 and TRBJ2-2; 11 nucleotides match TRBD2. V dropped 2 bases and J dropped 5; count of bases not matched to a gene: 7. In germline, CDR1 is MGHRA, CDR2 YSYEKL. The CDR3 is made up of 17 amino acids. CDR3 bases: TGCGCCAGCAGCCAACGAACTAGCGGGAGAGGGACCGGGGAGCTGTTTTTT. Translated, it gives CASSQRTSGRGTGELFF.

Written as DNA, the CDR3 is TGTGCCAGTAGTCCTCTAGCGGGAGGGCCCTCGGAGCAGTACTTC. Its translation is CASSPLAGGPSEQYF. The rearrangement joins TRBV19 to TRBJ2-7, with 12 bases aligning to TRBD2. This CDR3 is built from 15 residues. The junction had 9 bases not matched to a gene; V was cut back by 5 bases and J by 7 bases. In germline, CDR1 is LNHDA, CDR2 SQIVND (reference sequence).

The chain combines TRBV7-8 with TRBJ2-7; TRBD2 matches at 9 bases. The CDR3 has 15 amino acids. The germline CDR1 and CDR2 sequences are SGHVS and FQNEAQ. The J segment lost 3 bases and the V segment lost 2 bases, leaving 5 bases of the junction unmatched. The CDR3 sequence: CASSLIASGNYEQYF. The CDR3 DNA reads TGTGCCAGCAGCTTAATTGCTAGCGGGAACTACGAGCAGTACTTC.

This chain links TRBV7-9 with TRBJ2-5; D is perhaps TRBD1 or TRBD2 (5 bases each). Germline V lookup: CDR1 SEHNR, CDR2 FQNEAQ (reference sequence). The CDR3 contains 14 residues. V was trimmed by 5 bases and J by 4 bases, leaving 14 bases between them. The CDR3 is CASSALGRGETQYF. In DNA form, the CDR3 reads TGTGCCAGCAGCGCCCTGGGACGCGGAGAGACCCAGTACTTC.

The chain recombines TRBV28 with TRBJ1-2, with a possible D match to TRBD1 (5 bases). The CDR3 has 13 amino acids. The germline V gene encodes CDR1 MDHEN and CDR2 SYDVKM. V lost 6 bases to trimming and J lost 4 bases, with 12 bases between them. In nucleotides, the CDR3 is TGTGCCAGCAGACCAGGACAACTCTATGGCTACACCTTC. It encodes CASRPGQLYGYTF.

The gene calls are TRBV29-1 and TRBJ2-3, with D perhaps TRBD1 (5 bases). The CDR3 sequence is 14 residues long. In germline, CDR1 is SQVTM, CDR2 ANQGSEA. Trimming took off 7 bases at V and 4 bases at J, with 18 bases between the two ends. The CDR3 spells CSAEGHVGPDTQYF. The CDR3 coding sequence is TGCAGCGCCGAAGGACATGTTGGGCCAGATACGCAGTATTTT.

The rearrangement links TRBV20-1 to TRBJ1-4; no definite D call. The CDR3 has 11 amino acids. Trimming cost V 6 bases and J 5 bases, with 7 bases left between them. CDR1 is DFQATT, CDR2 SNEGSKA, per germline (reference sequence). The CDR3 reads CSADSNEKLFF. As DNA, the CDR3 is TGCAGTGCAGATTCGAATGAAAAACTGTTTTTT.

The sample holds a few counts of this clone. The chain has TRBV9 and TRBJ2-7; D remains ambiguous. CDR1 is SGDLS and CDR2 is YYNGEE in the germline V gene. V was trimmed by 3 bases and J by 4 bases, leaving 8 bases between them. The CDR3 is made up of 12 amino acids. Here the CDR3 DNA reads TGTGCCAGCAGCGGAGACGGGTACGAGCAGTACTTC. Its translation is CASSGDGYEQYF. Filled out from reference TRBV9 and TRBJ2-7, the complete variable domain reads DSGVTQTPKHLITATGQRVTLRCSPRSGDLSVYWYQQSLDQGLQFLIQYYNGEERAKGNILERFSAQQFPDLHSELNLSSLELGDSALYFCASSGDGYEQYFGPGTRLTVT.

This clone was observed once. The genes are TRBV7-9 and TRBJ2-1, with D possibly being TRBD1 or TRBD2 (5 bases each). V gave up 4 bases and J gave up 1 base, with 8 bases separating them. The CDR3 has 14 residues. The germline V gene encodes CDR1 SEHNR and CDR2 FQNEAQ (reference sequence). CDR3 protein: CASSWDGSYNEQFF. The CDR3 DNA reads TGTGCCAGCAGCTGGGACGGATCCTACAATGAGCAGTTCTTC.

The sample holds one count of this clone. The chain recombines TRBV19 with TRBJ2-1; the D gene is possibly TRBD1 (6 bases). From germline, CDR1 is LNHDA and CDR2 SQIVND (reference sequence). V lost 6 bases, J lost 2 bases, and 14 bases lay in between. This CDR3 region has 15 residues. The CDR3 DNA reads as TGTGCCAGTAGCTCACCGGGACATACCTACAATGAGCAGTTCTTC. Its protein is CASSSPGHTYNEQFF.

The DNA of the CDR3 is TGTGCCAGCAGCACTACTACAGGGGGCAGAGGCTACACCTTC. Translated, it gives CASSTTTGGRGYTF. This rearrangement joins TRBV7-2 to TRBJ1-2; the match to TRBD1 covers 9 bases. Trimming removed 5 bases from V and 8 bases from J; junction bases left unmatched: 9. The CDR3 contains 14 residues. Per the germline V gene, CDR1 is SGHTA and CDR2 is FQGNSA.

The chain carries TRBV11-2 and TRBJ2-1; the D gene is possibly TRBD2 (5 bases). The CDR3 sequence is 13 residues long. Per germline, CDR1 SGHAT and CDR2 FQNNGV. V was cut by 5 bases and J by 8 bases, with 13 bases left in between. CDR3 sequence (DNA): TGTGCCAGCAGCGTACTAGAATTCTATGAGCAGTTCTTC. Translation gives CASSVLEFYEQFF.

The genes are TRBV9 and TRBJ2-1; the match to TRBD1 covers 8 bases. The CDR3 runs 17 residues. The V gene end was trimmed by 4 bases and the J gene end by 9 bases; junction bases not matched to a gene: 18. Germline CDR1 reads SGDLS; CDR2 reads YYNGEE. CDR3 protein: CASSSLFGQGLLGEQFF. The CDR3 DNA reads as TGTGCCAGCAGCTCCCTCTTCGGACAGGGACTCTTAGGTGAGCAGTTCTTC. Full variable domain (remainder filled in from reference TRBV9 and TRBJ2-1): DSGVTQTPKHLITATGQRVTLRCSPRSGDLSVYWYQQSLDQGLQFLIQYYNGEERAKGNILERFSAQQFPDLHSELNLSSLELGDSALYFCASSSLFGQGLLGEQFFGPGTRLTVL.

The V and J genes are TRBV4-1 and TRBJ1-1, with TRBD1 identical over 10 bases. The CDR3 has 19 amino acids. Looked up from germline, CDR1 is MGHRA and CDR2 is YSYEKL. Losses at the gene ends were 3 bases for V and 1 base for J; bases not matched to a gene: 14. The chain's CDR3 is CASSHARQGAGLRNTEAFF. The CDR3 nucleotides are TGCGCCAGCAGCCACGCCAGACAGGGGGCCGGGTTGCGGAACACTGAAGCTTTCTTT.

CDR3 amino acids: CASSSGRLDYEQYF. The CDR3 nucleotides are TGTGCCAGCAGCTCCGGTCGACTGGACTACGAGCAGTACTTC. The rearrangement links TRBV13 to TRBJ2-7; D gene uncertain. In germline, CDR1 is PRHDT, CDR2 FYEKMQ (reference sequence). The CDR3 extends over 14 amino acids. The germline V and J ends were trimmed by 4 bases and 3 bases, with 13 bases remaining between them.

This clone has a single count. The chain carries TRBV4-3 and TRBJ2-3, with 11 bases lining up with TRBD2. The CDR3 runs to 17 residues. The V gene's germline CDR1 is LGHNA and CDR2 YSLEER. Trimming at V came to 3 bases and at J to 3 bases, leaving 8 bases not matched to a gene. This CDR3 reads CASSHVSGRAGTDTQYF. Written as DNA, the CDR3 is TGCGCCAGCAGCCATGTTAGCGGGAGGGCCGGGACAGATACGCAGTATTTT.

The V and J genes are TRBV28 and TRBJ1-2; TRBD1 matches 9 bases. This CDR3 is built from 12 residues. Trimming removed 8 bases from V and 8 bases from J; junction bases left unmatched: 6. Germline assignment: CDR1 MDHEN and CDR2 SYDVKM. CDR3 DNA sequence: TGTGCCAGCGTCCGGGACAGGGACGGCTACACCTTC. Translating it yields CASVRDRDGYTF.

The rearrangement links TRBV4-3 to TRBJ2-1; TRBD1 aligns across 7 bases. The CDR3 consists of 15 residues. V shed 1 base, J shed 10 bases, and the junction held 10 bases outside the gene matches. Germline loops: CDR1 LGHNA, CDR2 YSLEER. The CDR3 here is CASSQGTGWSFEQFF. The DNA of the CDR3 is TGCGCCAGCAGCCAAGGGACAGGCTGGTCCTTCGAGCAGTTCTTC.

This chain joins TRBV27 and TRBJ2-1; 7 bases are a match to TRBD2. The CDR3 runs to 15 residues. The germline gives CDR1 MNHEY, CDR2 SMNVEV (reference sequence). V was clipped by 5 bases and J by 2 bases; unmatched bases: 6. The CDR3 DNA is TGTGCCAGCAGTCTAGCGGAGCCGACCTACAATGAGCAGTTCTTC. Protein sequence: CASSLAEPTYNEQFF.

This clone was recorded once. The rearrangement joins TRBV19 to TRBJ2-7; TRBD2 matches at 11 bases. Germline CDR1 is LNHDA and CDR2 is SQIVND (reference sequence). Trimming took 5 bases from V and 4 from J; bases not matched to a gene: 16. The CDR3 length is 18 residues. This CDR3 is CASSGDTIAGGTLYEQYF. CDR3 sequence (DNA): TGTGCCAGTAGTGGGGACACCATAGCGGGAGGGACGCTGTACGAGCAGTACTTC.

The chain uses TRBV27 and TRBJ1-5; 10 bases are a match to TRBD1. Trimming cost V 5 bases and J 11 bases; bases outside gene matches: 6. Germline CDR1 and CDR2: MNHEY and SMNVEV (reference sequence). The CDR3 is 13 residues long. In DNA, the CDR3 is TGTGCCAGCAGTCCTCCGGGACAGGGGTCCCAGCATTTT. The encoded protein is CASSPPGQGSQHF.

V and J are TRBV30 and TRBJ2-1; no clear D. Trimming pared 1 base from V and 4 bases from J, leaving 11 bases between. This CDR3 region has 14 residues. In germline, CDR1 is GTSNPN, CDR2 SVGIG (reference sequence). The CDR3 coding sequence is TGTGCCTGGAGTGGACTCCTCGGGTACAATGAGCAGTTCTTC. Its protein is CAWSGLLGYNEQFF.

This chain joins TRBV19 and TRBJ2-7; 7 bases agree with TRBD2. J was trimmed by 2 bases and V by 3 bases; bases with no gene match: 7. In germline, CDR1 is LNHDA, CDR2 SQIVND (reference sequence). The CDR3 consists of 15 residues. CDR3 loop: CASSMQAGLTYEQYF. For the CDR3, the DNA is TGTGCCAGTAGTATGCAAGCGGGACTAACCTACGAGCAGTACTTC.

The rearrangement joins TRBV7-6 to TRBJ2-3; D unresolved. From germline, CDR1 is SGHVS and CDR2 FNYEAQ. The CDR3 contains 12 residues. Deletions cut 0 bases from V and 4 bases from J, with 2 bases between. CDR3 amino acids: CASSLAADTQYF. The CDR3 bases are TGTGCCAGCAGCTTAGCCGCAGATACGCAGTATTTT. The entire variable domain, with the rest obtained from reference TRBV7-6 and TRBJ2-3, is as follows: GAGVSQSPRYKVTKRGQDVALRCDPISGHVSLYWYRQALGQGPEFLTYFNYEAQQDKSGLPNDRFSAERPEGSISTLTIQRTEQRDSAMYRCASSLAADTQYFGPGTRLTVL.

This clone was seen just once. The J gene is TRBJ2-2, the V gene TRBV5-1; 13 nucleotides agree with TRBD2. Trimming took 5 bases from V and 7 from J; bases not matched to a gene: 8. This CDR3 region has 16 residues. Germline CDR1 is SGHRS and CDR2 is YFSETQ. Here the CDR3 reads CASSGLAGVPGGELFF. The CDR3 DNA sequence: TGCGCCAGCAGTGGACTAGCGGGAGTCCCGGGCGGGGAGCTGTTTTTT.

This chain joins TRBV11-1 and TRBJ2-5, with D tentatively TRBD2 (6 bases). The germline V and J ends were trimmed by 5 bases and 3 bases, with 19 bases remaining between them. Germline CDR1 reads SGHAT; CDR2 reads FQDESV (reference sequence). The CDR3 sequence is 16 residues long. CDR3 in amino acids: CASSSRVAAGKETQYF. The CDR3 nucleotides read TGTGCCAGCAGCAGTCGCGTGGCGGCGGGAAAAGAGACCCAGTACTTC.